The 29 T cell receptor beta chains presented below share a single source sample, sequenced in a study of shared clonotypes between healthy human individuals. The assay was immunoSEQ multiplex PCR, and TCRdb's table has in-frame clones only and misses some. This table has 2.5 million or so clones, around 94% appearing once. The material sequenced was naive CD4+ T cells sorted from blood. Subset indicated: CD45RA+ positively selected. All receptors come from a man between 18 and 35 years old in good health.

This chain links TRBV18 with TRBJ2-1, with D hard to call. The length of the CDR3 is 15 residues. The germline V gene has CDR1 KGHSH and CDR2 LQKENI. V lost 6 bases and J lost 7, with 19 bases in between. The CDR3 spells CASSQLPSSVNEQFF. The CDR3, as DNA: TGTGCCAGCTCCCAATTACCAAGCAGTGTGAATGAGCAGTTCTTC.

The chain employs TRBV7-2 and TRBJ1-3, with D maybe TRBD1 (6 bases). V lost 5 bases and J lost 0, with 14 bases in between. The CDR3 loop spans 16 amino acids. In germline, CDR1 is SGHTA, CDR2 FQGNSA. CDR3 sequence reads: CASSTGQPSSGNTIYF. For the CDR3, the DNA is TGTGCCAGCAGCACCGGACAGCCGAGCTCTGGAAACACCATATATTTT.

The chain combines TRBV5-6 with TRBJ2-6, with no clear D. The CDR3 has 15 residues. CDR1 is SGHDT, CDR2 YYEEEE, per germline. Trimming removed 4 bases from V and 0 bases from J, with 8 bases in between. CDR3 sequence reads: CASSELYSGANVLTF. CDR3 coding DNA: TGTGCCAGCAGCGAGCTGTACTCTGGGGCCAACGTCCTGACTTTC.

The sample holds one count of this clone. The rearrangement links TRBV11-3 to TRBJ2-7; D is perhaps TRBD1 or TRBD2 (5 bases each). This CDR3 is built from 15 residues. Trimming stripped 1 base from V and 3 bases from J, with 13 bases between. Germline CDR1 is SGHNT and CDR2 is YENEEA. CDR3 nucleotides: TGTGCCAGCAGCTTAGGGGTCGGGGCCAACTACGAGCAGTACTTC. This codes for CASSLGVGANYEQYF. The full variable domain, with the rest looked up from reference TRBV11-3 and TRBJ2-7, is EAGVVQSPRYKIIEKKQPVAFWCNPISGHNTLYWYLQNLGQGPELLIRYENEEAVDDSQLPKDRFSAERLKGVDSTLKIQPAELGDSAVYLCASSLGVGANYEQYFGPGTRLTVT.

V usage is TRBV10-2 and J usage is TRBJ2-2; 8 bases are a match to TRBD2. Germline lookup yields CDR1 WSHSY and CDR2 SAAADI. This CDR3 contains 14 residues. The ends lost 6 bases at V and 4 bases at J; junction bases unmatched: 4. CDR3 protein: CASRPLAGTGELFF. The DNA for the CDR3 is TGCGCCAGCAGACCCCTAGCGGGCACCGGGGAGCTGTTTTTT.

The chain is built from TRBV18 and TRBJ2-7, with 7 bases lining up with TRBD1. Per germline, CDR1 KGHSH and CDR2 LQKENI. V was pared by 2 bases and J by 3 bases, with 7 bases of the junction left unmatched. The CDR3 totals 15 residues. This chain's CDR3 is CASSPGTAANYEQYF. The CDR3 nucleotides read TGTGCCAGCTCACCAGGGACAGCAGCGAACTACGAGCAGTACTTC.

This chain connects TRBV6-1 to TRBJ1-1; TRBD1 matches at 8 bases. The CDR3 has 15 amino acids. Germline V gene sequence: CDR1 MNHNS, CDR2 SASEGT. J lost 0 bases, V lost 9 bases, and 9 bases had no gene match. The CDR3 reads CASLPGQAVNTEAFF. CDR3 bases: TGTGCCAGTCTACCGGGACAGGCCGTGAACACTGAAGCTTTCTTT.

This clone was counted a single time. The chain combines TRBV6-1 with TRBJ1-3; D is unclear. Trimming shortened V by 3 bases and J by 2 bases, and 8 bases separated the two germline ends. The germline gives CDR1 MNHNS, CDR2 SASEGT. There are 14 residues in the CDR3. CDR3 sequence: CASSDRRPGNTIYF. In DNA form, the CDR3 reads TGTGCCAGCAGTGACCGGAGACCTGGAAACACCATATATTTT.

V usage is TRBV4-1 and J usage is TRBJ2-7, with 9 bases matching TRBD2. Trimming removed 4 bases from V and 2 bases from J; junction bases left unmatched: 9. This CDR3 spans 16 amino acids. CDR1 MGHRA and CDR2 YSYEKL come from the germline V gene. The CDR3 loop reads CASSRDRTSETYEQYF. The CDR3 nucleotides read TGCGCCAGCAGCCGAGATCGGACTAGCGAGACCTACGAGCAGTACTTC.

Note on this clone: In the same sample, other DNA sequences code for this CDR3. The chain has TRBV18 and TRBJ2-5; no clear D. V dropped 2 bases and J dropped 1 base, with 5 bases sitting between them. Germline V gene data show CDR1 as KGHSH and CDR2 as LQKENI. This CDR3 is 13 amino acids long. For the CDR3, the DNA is TGTGCCAGCTCACCAGGCCCCCAAGAGACCCAGTACTTC. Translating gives CASSPGPQETQYF. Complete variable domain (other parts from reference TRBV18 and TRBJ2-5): NAGVMQNPRHLVRRRGQEARLRCSPMKGHSHVYWYRQLPEEGLKFMVYLQKENIIDESGMPKERFSAEFPKEGPSILRIQQVVRGDSAAYFCASSPGPQETQYFGPGTRLLVL.

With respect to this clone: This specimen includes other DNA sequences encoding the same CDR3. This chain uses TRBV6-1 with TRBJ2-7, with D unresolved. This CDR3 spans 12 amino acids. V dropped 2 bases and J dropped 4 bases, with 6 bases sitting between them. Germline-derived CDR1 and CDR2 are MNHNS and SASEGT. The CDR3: CASSEQSYEQYF. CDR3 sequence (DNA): TGTGCCAGCAGTGAACAGAGTTACGAGCAGTACTTC.

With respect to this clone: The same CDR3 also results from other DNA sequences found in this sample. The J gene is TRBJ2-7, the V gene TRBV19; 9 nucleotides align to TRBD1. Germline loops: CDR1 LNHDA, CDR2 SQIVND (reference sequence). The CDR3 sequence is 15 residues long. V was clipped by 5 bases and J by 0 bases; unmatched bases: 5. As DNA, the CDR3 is TGTGCCAGTAGTGGCCCGGGACAGGGCTCCTACGAGCAGTACTTC. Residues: CASSGPGQGSYEQYF.

Here the CDR3 DNA reads TGTGCCAGCAGCTTAGGGGGACGGAATTCACCCCTCCACTTT. Its translation: CASSLGGRNSPLHF. The genes are TRBV5-4 and TRBJ1-6; TRBD1 is a possible D gene (6 bases). Germline values: CDR1 SGHNT, CDR2 YYREEE (reference sequence). The V end was cut by 2 bases, the J end by 7 bases, with 10 bases between. The CDR3 has 14 amino acids.

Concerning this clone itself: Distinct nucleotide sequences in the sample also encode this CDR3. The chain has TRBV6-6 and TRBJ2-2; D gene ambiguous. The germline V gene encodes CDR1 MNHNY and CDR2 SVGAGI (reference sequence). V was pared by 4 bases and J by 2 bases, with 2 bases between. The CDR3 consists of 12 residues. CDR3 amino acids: CASSSNTGELFF. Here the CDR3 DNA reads TGTGCCAGCAGTTCCAACACCGGGGAGCTGTTTTTT.

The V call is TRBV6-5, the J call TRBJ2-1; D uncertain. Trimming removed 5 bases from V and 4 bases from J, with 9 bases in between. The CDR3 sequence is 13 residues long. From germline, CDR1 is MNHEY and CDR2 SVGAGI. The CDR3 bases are TGTGCCAGCAGTCAAGGACGATACAATGAGCAGTTCTTC. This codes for CASSQGRYNEQFF.

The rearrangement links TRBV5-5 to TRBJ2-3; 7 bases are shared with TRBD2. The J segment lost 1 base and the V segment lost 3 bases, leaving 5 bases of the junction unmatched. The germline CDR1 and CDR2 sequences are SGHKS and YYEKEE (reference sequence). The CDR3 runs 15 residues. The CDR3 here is CASSWGTIGTDTQYF. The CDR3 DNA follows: TGTGCCAGCAGCTGGGGGACTATAGGCACAGATACGCAGTATTTT. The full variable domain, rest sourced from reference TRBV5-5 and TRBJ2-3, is DAGVTQSPTHLIKTRGQQVTLRCSPISGHKSVSWYQQVLGQGPQFIFQYYEKEERGRGNFPDRFSARQFPNYSSELNVNALLLGDSALYLCASSWGTIGTDTQYFGPGTRLTVL.

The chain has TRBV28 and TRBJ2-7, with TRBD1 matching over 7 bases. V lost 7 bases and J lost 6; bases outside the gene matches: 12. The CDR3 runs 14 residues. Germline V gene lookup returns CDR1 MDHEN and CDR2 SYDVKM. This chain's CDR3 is CASTNPTGIGEQYF. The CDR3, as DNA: TGTGCCAGCACCAACCCGACAGGGATCGGCGAGCAGTACTTC.

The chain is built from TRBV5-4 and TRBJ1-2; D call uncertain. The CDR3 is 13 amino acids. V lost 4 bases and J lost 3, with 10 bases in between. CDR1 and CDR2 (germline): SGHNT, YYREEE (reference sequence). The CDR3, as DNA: TGTGCCAGCAGCCGGCTCGCGGACTATGGCTACACCTTC. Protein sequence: CASSRLADYGYTF.

DNA for the CDR3: TGTGCCATCAGTGAGTCGACTGGGGGTGGCGCAGATACGCAGTATTTT. Translated: CAISESTGGGADTQYF. The rearrangement joins TRBV10-3 to TRBJ2-3; D might be TRBD1 or TRBD2, each matching 5 bases. The CDR3 covers 16 residues. Germline V gene sequence: CDR1 ENHRY, CDR2 SYGVKD. Trimming removed 0 bases from V and 4 bases from J, with 14 bases in between.

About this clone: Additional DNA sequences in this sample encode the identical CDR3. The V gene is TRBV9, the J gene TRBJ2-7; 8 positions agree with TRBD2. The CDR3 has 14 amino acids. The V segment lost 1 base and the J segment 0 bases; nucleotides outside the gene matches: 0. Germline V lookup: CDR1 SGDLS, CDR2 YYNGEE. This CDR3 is CASSVTSGSYEQYF. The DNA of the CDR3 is TGTGCCAGCAGCGTAACTAGCGGCTCCTACGAGCAGTACTTC.

CDR3 loop: CASATTGNQPQHF. In DNA, the CDR3 is TGCGCCAGTGCGACGACAGGCAATCAGCCCCAGCATTTT. The chain recombines TRBV10-2 with TRBJ1-5, with a tentative D call TRBD1 (5 bases). The CDR3 extends over 13 amino acids. V dropped 9 bases and J dropped 2 bases, with 11 bases sitting between them. Germline loops: CDR1 WSHSY, CDR2 SAAADI.

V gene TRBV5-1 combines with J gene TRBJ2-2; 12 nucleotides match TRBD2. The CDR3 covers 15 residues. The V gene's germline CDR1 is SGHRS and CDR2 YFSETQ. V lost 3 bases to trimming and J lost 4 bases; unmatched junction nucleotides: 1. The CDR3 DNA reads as TGCGCCAGCAGCTCGACTAGCGGGAGCACCGGGGAGCTGTTTTTT. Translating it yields CASSSTSGSTGELFF.

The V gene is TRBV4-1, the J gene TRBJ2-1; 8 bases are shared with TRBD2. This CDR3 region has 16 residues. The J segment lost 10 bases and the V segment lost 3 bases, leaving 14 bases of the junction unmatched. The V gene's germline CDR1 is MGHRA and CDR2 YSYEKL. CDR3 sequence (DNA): TGCGCCAGCAGCCAGCATGAAACGGGGGGGCCGCGGGAGCAGTTCTTC. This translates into CASSQHETGGPREQFF.

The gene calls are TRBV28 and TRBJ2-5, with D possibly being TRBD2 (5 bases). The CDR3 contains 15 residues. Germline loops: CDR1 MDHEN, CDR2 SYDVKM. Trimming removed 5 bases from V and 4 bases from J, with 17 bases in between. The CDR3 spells CASSLDDKGGETQYF. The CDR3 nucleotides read TGTGCCAGCAGTCTTGACGATAAAGGAGGAGAGACCCAGTACTTC.

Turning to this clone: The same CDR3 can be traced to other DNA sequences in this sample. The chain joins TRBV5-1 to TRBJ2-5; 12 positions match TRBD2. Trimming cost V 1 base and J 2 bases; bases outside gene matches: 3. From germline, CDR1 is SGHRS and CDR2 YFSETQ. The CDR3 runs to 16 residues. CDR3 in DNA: TGCGCCAGCAGCTTGTCACTAGCGGGGGGACAAGAGACCCAGTACTTC. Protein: CASSLSLAGGQETQYF.

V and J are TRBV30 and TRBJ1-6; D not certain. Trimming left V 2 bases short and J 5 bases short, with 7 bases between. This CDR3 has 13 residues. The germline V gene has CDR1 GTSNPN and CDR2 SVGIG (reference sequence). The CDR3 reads CAWSKGNNSPLHF. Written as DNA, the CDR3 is TGTGCCTGGAGTAAAGGGAATAATTCACCCCTCCACTTT.

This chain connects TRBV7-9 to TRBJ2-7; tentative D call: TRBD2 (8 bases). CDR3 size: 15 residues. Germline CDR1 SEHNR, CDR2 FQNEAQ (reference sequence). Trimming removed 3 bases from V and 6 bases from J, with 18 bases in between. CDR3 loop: CASSFGGGTVREQYF. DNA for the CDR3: TGTGCCAGCAGCTTTGGCGGGGGGACAGTCCGCGAGCAGTACTTC.

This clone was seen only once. For the CDR3, the DNA is TGTGCCAGCAGGGCCGGGACTAGCGGGGGGGTCTTTCATGAGCAGTTCTTC. This translates into CASRAGTSGGVFHEQFF. V gene TRBV11-2 combines with J gene TRBJ2-1; 16 bases line up with TRBD2. The length of the CDR3 is 17 residues. CDR1 is SGHAT and CDR2 is FQNNGV in the germline V gene. The V segment lost 6 bases and the J segment 8 bases; nucleotides outside the gene matches: 10.

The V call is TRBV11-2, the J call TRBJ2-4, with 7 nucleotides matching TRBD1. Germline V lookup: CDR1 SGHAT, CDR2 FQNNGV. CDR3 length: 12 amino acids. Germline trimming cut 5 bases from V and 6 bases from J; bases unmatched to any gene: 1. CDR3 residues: CASSRQGNIQYF. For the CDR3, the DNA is TGTGCCAGCAGCAGACAGGGAAACATTCAGTACTTC.